The 17 T cell receptor beta chains listed next were all sequenced from one sample in a study of cytomegalovirus exposure and HLA in healthy donors. It was with 60 Vbeta and 13 Jbeta primers that the PCR ran. TCRdb keeps only in-frame clones here, not all; method: immunoSEQ multiplex PCR. Here the sample spans fewer than 200,000 clones, around 83% being singletons. Sequences were obtained from PBMCs. The receptors stem from a man in his fifties or sixties in good health and CMV-seronegative.

The chain employs TRBV7-2 and TRBJ1-5; 9 bases line up with TRBD1. CDR3 length: 15 residues. J gave up 5 bases and V 3 bases, and 5 bases lay outside the gene matches. Germline CDR1 SGHTA, CDR2 FQGNSA. CDR3 in amino acids: CASSFIGQGYQPQHF. Here the CDR3 DNA reads TGTGCCAGCAGCTTTATCGGACAGGGGTATCAGCCCCAGCATTTT.

The chain uses TRBV4-2 and TRBJ2-1, with D tentatively TRBD2 (6 bases). Germline loops: CDR1 LGHNA, CDR2 YNFKEQ. The CDR3 extends over 16 amino acids. Trimming stripped 4 bases from V and 8 bases from J, with 21 bases between. The CDR3 is CASSPRWDSRSDEQFF. The CDR3 DNA reads TGTGCCAGCAGCCCACGATGGGACTCCCGTTCCGATGAGCAGTTCTTC.

This clone showed up just once. The rearrangement joins TRBV28 to TRBJ1-1, with 7 bases matching TRBD1. V was clipped by 5 bases and J by 4 bases; unmatched bases: 7. Germline V gene lookup returns CDR1 MDHEN and CDR2 SYDVKM. The CDR3 spans 14 residues. CDR3 sequence (DNA): TGTGCCAGCAGTACTCCGACAGGGTTCACTGAAGCTTTCTTT. This sequence encodes CASSTPTGFTEAFF.

V is TRBV28 and J is TRBJ1-1; 9 bases fit TRBD1. The V and J ends lost 7 bases and 3 bases, in that order; junction bases with no gene match: 12. The CDR3 has 16 amino acids. CDR1 and CDR2 (germline): MDHEN, SYDVKM. The CDR3 coding sequence is TGTGCCAGCAACCGGGACAGGGCGGGGTGGGACACTGAAGCTTTCTTT. Translating gives CASNRDRAGWDTEAFF.

This clone was detected once. The V and J genes are TRBV18 and TRBJ1-2, with 12 bases aligning to TRBD1. CDR1 and CDR2 (germline): KGHSH, LQKENI. V lost 3 bases and J lost 4; bases outside the gene matches: 12. This CDR3 contains 18 residues. CDR3: CASSPTRDRGPGFYGYTF. The DNA for the CDR3 is TGTGCCAGCTCACCTACCCGGGACAGGGGGCCGGGGTTCTATGGCTACACCTTC.

The CDR3 sequence: CASSVVPGQGSETQYF. The CDR3 DNA reads as TGTGCCAGCAGCGTAGTCCCGGGACAGGGCAGCGAGACCCAGTACTTC. The chain links TRBV9 to TRBJ2-5; 9 bases line up with TRBD1. CDR3 length: 16 amino acids. J gave up 5 bases and V 0 bases, and 8 bases lay outside the gene matches. Germline values: CDR1 SGDLS, CDR2 YYNGEE.

As DNA, the CDR3 is TGCGCCAGCAGCCTGCGGACTAGCGGGTACAATGAGCAGTTCTTC. Translation: CASSLRTSGYNEQFF. V is TRBV4-3 and J is TRBJ2-1, with 11 bases fitting TRBD2. In germline, CDR1 is LGHNA, CDR2 YSLEER. The V and J ends lost 4 bases and 4 bases, in that order; junction bases with no gene match: 3. The CDR3 has 15 amino acids.

The V gene is TRBV25-1, the J gene TRBJ2-5; 8 nucleotides match TRBD1. V lost 2 bases and J lost 5; bases outside the gene matches: 10. The CDR3 has 16 amino acids. The germline V gene has CDR1 MGHDK and CDR2 SYGVNS. CDR3 in DNA: TGTGCCAGCAGTGAAAGGAGCAGGACAGGGATGGAGACCCAGTACTTC. Protein sequence: CASSERSRTGMETQYF.

V is TRBV18 and J is TRBJ2-7, with D perhaps matching TRBD1 (6 bases). Trimming left V 4 bases short and J 3 bases short, with 25 bases between. This CDR3 is built from 18 residues. Germline-derived CDR1 and CDR2 are KGHSH and LQKENI. The DNA for the CDR3 is TGTGCCAGCTCACTCGTTTTTGTGATGGACAGAGATTTCTACGAGCAGTACTTC. This translates into CASSLVFVMDRDFYEQYF.

The V gene is TRBV5-4, the J gene TRBJ1-4; 10 nucleotides match TRBD1. The germline V gene has CDR1 SGHNT and CDR2 YYREEE (reference sequence). The CDR3 has 16 residues. J gave up 3 bases and V 0 bases, and 2 bases lay outside the gene matches. CDR3 amino acids: CASSLGGTGANEKLFF. The CDR3 nucleotides are TGTGCCAGCAGCTTGGGGGGGACAGGGGCTAATGAAAAACTGTTTTTT.

V usage is TRBV4-3 and J usage is TRBJ2-2, with a possible D match to TRBD1 (6 bases). Trimming shortened V by 0 bases and J by 2 bases, and 13 bases separated the two germline ends. CDR3 length: 17 residues. From germline, CDR1 is LGHNA and CDR2 YSLEER. CDR3 sequence: CASSQEWQGLNTGELFF. DNA for the CDR3: TGCGCCAGCAGCCAAGAATGGCAGGGGTTAAACACCGGGGAGCTGTTTTTT.

V is TRBV13 and J is TRBJ2-7; D may be TRBD2 (6 bases). With 8 bases removed from V and 1 base from J, the gap between germline ends came to 15 bases. In germline, CDR1 is PRHDT, CDR2 FYEKMQ (reference sequence). The CDR3 runs to 14 residues. CDR3 residues: CASGAGTPSYEQYF. The CDR3 coding sequence is TGTGCCAGCGGAGCCGGGACTCCATCCTACGAGCAGTACTTC. Combining the CDR3 with reference TRBV13 and TRBJ2-7 gives the whole variable domain AAGVIQSPRHLIKEKRETATLKCYPIPRHDTVYWYQQGPGQDPQFLISFYEKMQSDKGSIPDRFSAQQFSDYHSELNMSSLELGDSALYFCASGAGTPSYEQYFGPGTRLTVT.

The chain employs TRBV6-1 and TRBJ2-6, with D tentatively TRBD1 (6 bases). The germline V gene has CDR1 MNHNS and CDR2 SASEGT. The CDR3 runs 15 residues. The V and J ends lost 4 bases and 1 base respectively, with 8 bases between them. The CDR3, as DNA: TGTGCCAGCAGTGGGGGGCATTCTGGGGCCAACGTCCTGACTTTC. The encoded protein is CASSGGHSGANVLTF.

This chain links TRBV11-2 with TRBJ2-5; no clear D. The last part of the DNA fits TRBJ2-7 better; the J call may be wrong. Looked up from germline, CDR1 is SGHAT and CDR2 is FQNNGV. This CDR3 is 15 amino acids long. In DNA, the CDR3 is TGTGCCAGCAGCTTAGACCCGGGTCCGTCCTACGAGCAGTACTTC. Protein product: CASSLDPGPSYEQYF.

About this clone: The junction departs from the called germline gene at one end, perhaps through a read error. The V and J genes are TRBV7-9 and TRBJ1-5; tentatively, D is TRBD1 (5 bases). The CDR3 runs to 15 residues. Germline V CDR1 and CDR2: SEHNR, FQNEAQ (reference sequence). CDR3 sequence: CSSSFFGASNQPQHF. For the CDR3, the DNA is TGTTCCAGCAGCTTTTTTGGGGCGAGCAATCAGCCCCAGCATTTT.

This clone was detected only a few times. V is TRBV5-4 and J is TRBJ1-1, with no clear D. CDR1 and CDR2 (germline): SGHNT, YYREEE (reference sequence). Trimming removed 5 bases from V and 0 bases from J, with 8 bases in between. The CDR3 contains 13 residues. DNA for the CDR3: TGTGCCAGCAGTCAGACACTGAACACTGAAGCTTTCTTT. Translation: CASSQTLNTEAFF.

To note about this clone: A junction boundary mismatches the germline segment, possibly from a read error. The chain employs TRBV6-5 and TRBJ2-7; TRBD2 might be the D (6 bases). In germline, CDR1 is MNHEY, CDR2 SVGAGI. There are 15 residues in the CDR3. The CDR3 nucleotides read TGTACCAGCAGTTACTCGGTTGAGGGGAGGTACGAGCAGTACTTC. This encodes CTSSYSVEGRYEQYF.